The 8 T cell receptor beta chains given below trace back to one sample, sequenced in a study of blood T cell repertoires in COVID-19. The repertoire was sequenced with immunoSEQ multiplex PCR; TCRdb's copy has only in-frame clones and lacks some. The profile covers about 190,000 clones, with 88% appearing a single time and around 1.9% taken by the ten largest. Input material: peripheral blood. The receptor set was obtained from a man between 65 and 85 years old with active or convalescent COVID-19.

This chain connects TRBV10-2 to TRBJ2-2; the match to TRBD1 covers 8 bases. Looked up from germline, CDR1 is WSHSY and CDR2 is SAAADI. CDR3 length: 14 amino acids. V was pared by 8 bases and J by 2 bases, with 4 bases of the junction left unmatched. The CDR3 DNA follows: TGCGCCAGCTGGACAGGGCAAAACACCGGGGAGCTGTTTTTT. It translates to CASWTGQNTGELFF.

The chain carries TRBV4-3 and TRBJ2-6; D call uncertain. Trimming took off 1 base at V and 3 bases at J, with 7 bases between the two ends. This CDR3 has 15 amino acids. CDR1 is LGHNA and CDR2 is YSLEER in the germline V gene. The CDR3 region has the DNA TGCGCCAGCAGCCAAGGAGGAAGTGGGGCCAACGTCCTGACTTTC. It is translated as CASSQGGSGANVLTF.

The rearrangement links TRBV28 to TRBJ1-1, with 10 bases matching TRBD1. There are 15 residues in the CDR3. Germline V gene sequence: CDR1 MDHEN, CDR2 SYDVKM. With V trimmed by 6 bases and J by 5 bases, 9 bases remained unmatched. In DNA form, the CDR3 reads TGTGCCAGCAGCACGCCAGGACAGGGGGGGACTGAAGCTTTCTTT. Its translation is CASSTPGQGGTEAFF. Full variable domain (rest looked up from reference TRBV28 and TRBJ1-1): DVKVTQSSRYLVKRTGEKVFLECVQDMDHENMFWYRQDPGLGLRLIYFSYDVKMKEKGDIPEGYSVSREKKERFSLILESASTNQTSMYLCASSTPGQGGTEAFFGQGTRLTVV.

V is TRBV28 and J is TRBJ2-2; D not certain. Germline V CDR1 and CDR2: MDHEN, SYDVKM. This CDR3 region has 12 residues. V was clipped by 6 bases and J by 6 bases, with 8 bases between them. The CDR3 here is CASRSSAGELFF. CDR3 bases: TGTGCCAGCAGATCCAGCGCCGGGGAGCTGTTTTTT.

This chain connects TRBV6-5 to TRBJ1-2, with D possibly TRBD1 on 5 matching bases. This CDR3 has 12 residues. V lost 5 bases and J 6 bases, leaving 10 bases between the germline ends. The germline V gene encodes CDR1 MNHEY and CDR2 SVGAGI. CDR3 sequence: CASSPSRDGYTF. DNA for the CDR3: TGTGCCAGCAGTCCCAGCAGGGATGGCTACACCTTC.

This chain connects TRBV18 to TRBJ2-7; 7 bases fit TRBD1. The germline CDR1 and CDR2 sequences are KGHSH and LQKENI. The V and J ends lost 0 bases and 6 bases, in that order; junction bases with no gene match: 11. This CDR3 comprises 16 residues. The DNA of the CDR3 is TGTGCCAGCTCACCACCCCACAGGGGCCCATCGGGCGAGCAGTACTTC. This translates into CASSPPHRGPSGEQYF. The complete variable domain, with remaining parts taken from reference TRBV18 and TRBJ2-7, reads NAGVMQNPRHLVRRRGQEARLRCSPMKGHSHVYWYRQLPEEGLKFMVYLQKENIIDESGMPKERFSAEFPKEGPSILRIQQVVRGDSAAYFCASSPPHRGPSGEQYFGPGTRLTVT.

A note on this clone: Other DNA variants within this sample encode the same CDR3. The genes are TRBV21-1 and TRBJ2-7; TRBD2, the table's D call, was not compared with the DNA. TRBV21-1 represents a pseudogene. The CDR3 contains 19 residues. The CDR3 region is CASSSNRGRRRGGFNEQYF. In DNA form, the CDR3 reads TGTGCCAGCAGCTCCAACAGGGGGCGGAGGCGGGGGGGGTTTAACGAGCAGTACTTC.

J is TRBJ2-2 and V is TRBV18; D not certain. Germline CDR1 and CDR2: KGHSH and LQKENI. V dropped 2 bases and J dropped 1 base, with 8 bases sitting between them. The CDR3 loop spans 15 amino acids. The CDR3 loop reads CASSPASKNTGELFF. The CDR3 nucleotides read TGTGCCAGCTCACCAGCGAGCAAGAACACCGGGGAGCTGTTTTTT.